What follows are 17 T cell receptor beta chains derived from one specimen sequenced in a study of blood T cell repertoires in COVID-19 (TCRdb year 2020). Library method: the immunoSEQ multiplex PCR assay. TCRdb stores this immuneACCESS table with in-frame sequences only. Part of the clones is absent; in the studies checked, under half of the shortfall reflects unresolved V genes, and no reason is known for the rest. This sample holds 76,000 or so clones; more than 65% were observed only once. The ten largest account for more than 9.5% of the sample. The sequencing sample was made of peripheral blood. Receptors originate from a man aged 50-59 years with acute or convalescent COVID-19.

Notes on this clone: The same CDR3 also results from other DNA sequences found in this sample. This chain uses TRBV11-2 with TRBJ1-6, with 7 bases aligning to TRBD1. J lost 5 bases, V lost 6 bases, and 4 bases had no gene match. The V gene's germline CDR1 is SGHAT and CDR2 FQNNGV. The CDR3 extends over 14 amino acids. The CDR3 region is CASSSGTDNSPLHF. As DNA, the CDR3 is TGTGCCAGCAGTTCCGGGACAGATAATTCACCCCTCCACTTT.

In this sample, this clone turned up once. The chain carries TRBV6-5 and TRBJ1-1; weak D call: TRBD1 (6 bases). The CDR3 contains 14 residues. V lost 3 bases and J 1 base, leaving 9 bases between the germline ends. Germline loops: CDR1 MNHEY, CDR2 SVGAGI. The CDR3 sequence is CASSYSQGNTEAFF. The CDR3 DNA reads as TGTGCCAGCAGTTATTCACAGGGGAACACTGAAGCTTTCTTT.

The chain employs TRBV15 and TRBJ2-3; 10 positions agree with TRBD2. The CDR3 is 16 residues long. Trimming took 3 bases from V and 5 from J; bases not matched to a gene: 8. From germline, CDR1 is LNHNV and CDR2 YYDKDF (reference sequence). CDR3 DNA sequence: TGTGCCACCAGCAGTCGAGCGGGGGGGCATATAGATACGCAGTATTTT. Protein: CATSSRAGGHIDTQYF. Using reference TRBV15 and TRBJ2-3 for the parts outside the CDR3, the full variable domain is DAMVIQNPRYQVTQFGKPVTLSCSQTLNHNVMYWYQQKSSQAPKLLFHYYDKDFNNEADTPDNFQSRRPNTSFCFLDIRSPGLGDTAMYLCATSSRAGGHIDTQYFGPGTRLTVL.

The chain combines TRBV4-2 with TRBJ2-6, with TRBD1 matching 7 bases. Germline V lookup: CDR1 LGHNA, CDR2 YNFKEQ. This CDR3 region has 18 residues. The V gene end was trimmed by 1 base and the J gene end by 0 bases; junction bases not matched to a gene: 6. The CDR3 here is CASSQVTGVSSGANVLTF. The CDR3, as DNA: TGTGCCAGCAGCCAAGTAACAGGGGTTAGCTCTGGGGCCAACGTCCTGACTTTC.

CDR3 nucleotides: TGTGCCAGCAGCCGCGGACAGAGTGTTAGCTATGGCTACACCTTC. Its protein product is CASSRGQSVSYGYTF. The chain uses TRBV7-8 and TRBJ1-2, with D maybe TRBD1 (6 bases). In germline, CDR1 is SGHVS, CDR2 FQNEAQ. V was shortened by 5 bases and J by 4 bases, with 17 bases between the two germline ends. CDR3 length: 15 amino acids.

This clone was detected a few times. The CDR3 DNA reads as TGTGCCAGCAGCTTAGGGGCGAACTCTGGAAACACCATATATTTT. Its translation is CASSLGANSGNTIYF. The chain couples TRBV5-4 to TRBJ1-3; D possibly corresponds to TRBD1 (5 bases). There are 15 residues in the CDR3. Germline CDR1 is SGHNT and CDR2 is YYREEE (reference sequence). Trimming cost V 2 bases and J 0 bases, with 9 bases left between them.

This clone was seen a few times. The chain couples TRBV11-2 to TRBJ2-5, with TRBD2 matching over 9 bases. With 1 base clipped from V and 1 base from J, the junction kept 10 bases outside the gene matches. The CDR3 totals 18 residues. Germline V lookup: CDR1 SGHAT, CDR2 FQNNGV. CDR3 sequence (DNA): TGTGCCAGCAGCTTAGGCGGTATAGCGGGAGTTCTCCAAGAGACCCAGTACTTC. It yields the protein CASSLGGIAGVLQETQYF.

This clone was seen many times. V gene TRBV7-9 combines with J gene TRBJ1-2; no reliable D call. Looked up from germline, CDR1 is SEHNR and CDR2 is FQNEAQ (reference sequence). The germline V and J ends were trimmed by 5 bases and 8 bases, with 9 bases remaining between them. The CDR3 covers 11 residues. CDR3 residues: CASSRQEGYTF. CDR3 nucleotide sequence: TGTGCCAGCAGCCGACAAGAAGGCTACACCTTC.

There are a few counts of this clone. V is TRBV7-2 and J is TRBJ1-1; tentative D call: TRBD1 (5 bases). Looked up from germline, CDR1 is SGHTA and CDR2 is FQGNSA. V lost 6 bases and J 0 bases, leaving 8 bases between the germline ends. There are 13 residues in the CDR3. CDR3 nucleotides: TGTGCCAGCAGAGAGGACATGAACACTGAAGCTTTCTTT. It is translated as CASREDMNTEAFF.

This chain joins TRBV27 and TRBJ2-1; 10 bases are a match to TRBD1. V lost 5 bases, J lost 0 bases, and 1 base stayed unmatched. Germline-derived CDR1 and CDR2 are MNHEY and SMNVEV (reference sequence). The CDR3 is 15 residues long. The DNA for the CDR3 is TGTGCCAGCAGTCGACAGGGGGCCTCCTACAATGAGCAGTTCTTC. Translated: CASSRQGASYNEQFF.

This rearrangement joins TRBV3-1 (or the pseudogene TRBV3-2) to TRBJ1-1; D is perhaps TRBD1 (6 bases). Germline CDR1 and CDR2: LGHDT and YNNKEL (reference sequence). The CDR3 loop spans 13 amino acids. Trimming took off 7 bases at V and 1 base at J, with 10 bases between the two ends. DNA for the CDR3: TGTGCCAGCAAAAGGGGACAGAACACTGAAGCTTTCTTT. Translation: CASKRGQNTEAFF.

The CDR3 loop is CASSSTAGGEKLFF. The CDR3 DNA sequence: TGCGCCAGCAGCTCGACAGCGGGTGGTGAAAAACTGTTTTTT. V usage is TRBV5-1 and J usage is TRBJ1-4; perhaps TRBD1 as D (5 bases). The CDR3 has 14 amino acids. V lost 3 bases and J lost 7, with 13 bases in between. In germline, CDR1 is SGHRS, CDR2 YFSETQ.

The chain carries TRBV9 and TRBJ1-1; TRBD1 aligns across 8 bases. With 4 bases clipped from V and 9 bases from J, the junction kept 5 bases outside the gene matches. This CDR3 is built from 12 residues. Germline V gene lookup returns CDR1 SGDLS and CDR2 YYNGEE. For the CDR3, the DNA is TGTGCCAGCAGCTCGTACAGGGGGAAAGCTTTCTTT. It translates to CASSSYRGKAFF.

The chain carries TRBV20-1 and TRBJ2-7; a possible D gene is TRBD1 (5 bases). Germline CDR1 reads DFQATT; CDR2 reads SNEGSKA (reference sequence). The V end lost 6 bases, the J end lost 3 bases, and 9 bases lay between the germline ends. The CDR3 consists of 11 residues. The CDR3 here is CSAEQVYEQYF. DNA for the CDR3: TGCAGTGCGGAACAGGTCTACGAGCAGTACTTC.

The rearrangement links TRBV6-1 to TRBJ1-2, with 8 bases lining up with TRBD1. Trimming cost V 4 bases and J 6 bases; bases outside gene matches: 13. The germline CDR1 and CDR2 sequences are MNHNS and SASEGT. The CDR3 runs 16 residues. The CDR3 coding sequence is TGTGCCAGCAGTGTTGTAGGGGACAGGTTACGTGATGGCTACACCTTC. Translated, it gives CASSVVGDRLRDGYTF.

V and J are TRBV7-9 and TRBJ2-7; TRBD1 aligns across 7 bases. The CDR3 totals 15 residues. The germline CDR1 and CDR2 sequences are SEHNR and FQNEAQ (reference sequence). The V segment lost 2 bases and the J segment 2 bases; nucleotides outside the gene matches: 6. The CDR3 here is CASSLFRDRPYEQYF. DNA of the CDR3: TGTGCCAGCAGCTTATTTCGGGACAGACCCTACGAGCAGTACTTC.

This clone was seen only a few times. V and J are TRBV3-1 (or the pseudogene TRBV3-2) and TRBJ1-1; 7 bases fit TRBD1. Germline assignment: CDR1 LGHDT and CDR2 YNNKEL (reference sequence). J gave up 4 bases and V 8 bases, and 4 bases lay outside the gene matches. CDR3 length: 12 amino acids. The CDR3 here is CASRQGLTEAFF. As DNA, the CDR3 is TGTGCCAGCCGACAGGGTCTCACTGAAGCTTTCTTT.